These 17 T cell receptor beta chains came from one sample sequenced in a study of T-cell reconstitution after alpha-beta-depleted transplantation in children (dated by TCRdb to the mid-2010s). The library was prepared using PCR. Sequencing instrument: Illumina HiSeq 2500. To normalize quantification of the TCRbeta repertoire, the TCR libraries were built with molecular barcoding that relied on unique molecular identifiers. The public reads were reprocessed in TCRdb via fastp at Q25 and MiXCR, keeping in-frame beta chains. Every distinct CDR3 protein forms one entry, paired with its most common genes and DNA. This sample holds over 550,000 distinct CDR3 sequences; approximately 10% were observed only once. The ten biggest clones cover roughly 3.9% of the sample. The source was PBMCs from the stem cell graft donor, collected from the stem cell graft. The receptors here all came from a human donor who donated a stem cell graft to a child with acute myeloid leukemia.

This chain connects TRBV10-3 to TRBJ1-5; 8 bases are a match to TRBD1. This CDR3 region has 15 residues. Looked up from germline, CDR1 is ENHRY and CDR2 is SYGVKD. V gave up 0 bases and J gave up 7 bases; unmatched junction bases: 5. The CDR3 loop reads CAISESVQGAQPQHF. The CDR3, as DNA: TGTGCCATCAGTGAGTCGGTTCAGGGGGCCCAGCCCCAGCATTTT.

The chain is built from TRBV20-1 and TRBJ1-1; D gene unclear. The CDR3 runs to 12 residues. V was pared by 3 bases and J by 1 base, with 6 bases between. Germline assignment: CDR1 DFQATT and CDR2 SNEGSKA (reference sequence). CDR3: CSASSGNTEAFF. The CDR3 DNA is TGCAGTGCTAGCTCAGGGAACACTGAAGCTTTCTTT.

Many counts were recorded for this clonotype. CDR3 in amino acids: CSVLARQGRNEQYF. In DNA, the CDR3 is TGCAGCGTCCTTGCCCGACAGGGGAGGAACGAGCAGTACTTC. The chain is built from TRBV29-1 and TRBJ2-7, with 8 bases identical to TRBD1. V lost 6 bases, J lost 5 bases, and 12 bases stayed unmatched. The CDR3 length is 14 residues. CDR1 and CDR2 from the germline V gene are SQVTM and ANQGSEA.

This clonotype was found many times. The J gene is TRBJ2-1, the V gene TRBV6-1; 15 nucleotides agree with TRBD2. This CDR3 has 19 residues. CDR1 is MNHNS, CDR2 SASEGT, per germline. J was trimmed by 7 bases and V by 7 bases; bases with no gene match: 17. CDR3 residues: CASTTEGLAGGGLGNEQFF. The CDR3, as DNA: TGTGCCAGCACCACCGAGGGACTAGCGGGAGGAGGGCTTGGTAATGAGCAGTTCTTC.

This clonotype was detected only a few times. The rearrangement uses TRBV20-1 and TRBJ2-5, with 9 bases aligning to TRBD1. The CDR3 runs to 15 residues. Germline values: CDR1 DFQATT, CDR2 SNEGSKA (reference sequence). Trimming took 3 bases from V and 5 from J; bases not matched to a gene: 10. The CDR3 here is CSASWSGQGGETQYF. CDR3 DNA sequence: TGCAGTGCTAGCTGGTCGGGACAGGGAGGGGAGACCCAGTACTTC.

This clonotype appeared many times. This chain uses TRBV4-3 with TRBJ2-7; D perhaps matches TRBD1 (5 bases). The germline V gene encodes CDR1 LGHNA and CDR2 YSLEER. Trimming took 1 base from V and 4 from J, leaving 20 bases between them. This CDR3 spans 17 amino acids. CDR3 sequence: CASSQAYPPAGIYEQYF. For the CDR3, the DNA is TGCGCCAGCAGCCAAGCTTACCCCCCGGCAGGGATATACGAGCAGTACTTC.

This clonotype appeared a few times. The V gene is TRBV6-5, the J gene TRBJ2-7; either TRBD1 or TRBD2 may fit D (5 bases each). V lost 5 bases and J 2 bases, leaving 16 bases between the germline ends. The CDR3 extends over 15 amino acids. CDR1 is MNHEY, CDR2 SVGAGI, per germline. CDR3 in amino acids: CASSPVGTGTYEQYF. In nucleotides, the CDR3 is TGTGCCAGCAGTCCGGTCGGGACGGGTACCTACGAGCAGTACTTC.

This clonotype was seen a few times. The chain links TRBV6-2 or TRBV6-3 to TRBJ1-5; 7 nucleotides agree with TRBD1. There are 14 residues in the CDR3. V dropped 4 bases and J dropped 6; count of bases not matched to a gene: 6. The germline CDR1 and CDR2 sequences are MNHEY and SVGEGT. The CDR3 region is CASSFTGVSQPQHF. The CDR3 coding sequence is TGTGCCAGCAGTTTTACAGGGGTGAGTCAGCCCCAGCATTTT.

This clonotype was seen only a few times. V is TRBV11-2 and J is TRBJ2-3, with 8 bases that match TRBD2. Per germline, CDR1 SGHAT and CDR2 FQNNGV. J was trimmed by 1 base and V by 5 bases; bases with no gene match: 14. CDR3 length: 18 residues. CDR3 sequence (DNA): TGTGCCAGCAGCCCGGGGGGCGGGAGGATGTTTGGCACAGATACGCAGTATTTT. It specifies CASSPGGGRMFGTDTQYF.

This clonotype has a handful of counts. This chain uses TRBV15 with TRBJ1-2; D is undetermined. The CDR3 sequence is 12 residues long. The V and J ends lost 0 bases and 9 bases respectively, with 8 bases between them. In germline, CDR1 is LNHNV, CDR2 YYDKDF (reference sequence). The CDR3 coding sequence is TGTGCCACCAGCAGAGATACTTCGAGCTACACCTTC. Protein sequence: CATSRDTSSYTF.

This chain joins TRBV3-1 and TRBJ2-7, with 7 bases fitting TRBD1. J was trimmed by 2 bases and V by 4 bases; bases with no gene match: 8. The germline V gene encodes CDR1 LGHDT and CDR2 YNNKEL (reference sequence). The CDR3 has 15 residues. The DNA for the CDR3 is TGTGCCAGCAGCCCTAGGGACAGAGCACCCTACGAGCAGTACTTC. Encoded protein: CASSPRDRAPYEQYF.

This clonotype has just a few counts. This chain connects TRBV7-2 to TRBJ2-2; 9 bases match TRBD2. CDR1 and CDR2 (germline): SGHTA, FQGNSA. This CDR3 has 17 residues. The trim removed 3 bases at V and 3 bases at J, leaving 8 bases unmatched. The chain's CDR3 is CASSFLPGLADTGELFF. The CDR3 region has the DNA TGTGCCAGCAGCTTCCTTCCGGGACTAGCAGACACCGGGGAGCTGTTTTTT.

V is TRBV4-2 and J is TRBJ2-3; TRBD2 is a possible D gene (6 bases). Germline V CDR1 and CDR2: LGHNA, YNFKEQ. This CDR3 contains 16 residues. V was pared by 5 bases and J by 5 bases, with 20 bases between. CDR3: CASSSQHRGAGDTQYF. The CDR3 DNA reads as TGTGCCAGCAGCTCTCAACATAGGGGAGCGGGAGATACGCAGTATTTT.

This clonotype was counted many times. V and J are TRBV12-3 or TRBV12-4 and TRBJ2-3; D is possibly TRBD2 (6 bases). V was pared by 6 bases and J by 3 bases, with 13 bases between. This CDR3 comprises 14 residues. The CDR3 DNA is TGTGCCAGCAGCCGGGACTTGCCAACAGATACGCAGTATTTT. This codes for CASSRDLPTDTQYF.

This clonotype was seen a handful of times. This chain uses TRBV20-1 with TRBJ2-3; D remains unclear. With 2 bases removed from V and 2 bases from J, the gap between germline ends came to 8 bases. The length of the CDR3 is 13 residues. CDR1 is DFQATT, CDR2 SNEGSKA, per germline (reference sequence). The CDR3 reads CSARFAITDTQYF. DNA for the CDR3: TGCAGTGCTAGATTTGCGATCACAGATACGCAGTATTTT.

This clonotype was recorded many times. This rearrangement joins TRBV9 to TRBJ1-2; 11 bases match TRBD1. With V trimmed by 3 bases and J by 8 bases, 9 bases remained unmatched. This CDR3 has 15 amino acids. Germline V CDR1 and CDR2: SGDLS, YYNGEE. The CDR3 region has the DNA TGTGCCAGCAGCGCGACGACGGACAGGGGGCGAGGCTACACCTTC. Protein product: CASSATTDRGRGYTF.

In this sample, this clonotype turned up many times. The DNA for the CDR3 is TGTGCCAGCAAACGAGGGGGGAATTACGAGCAGTACTTC. The encoded protein is CASKRGGNYEQYF. The chain employs TRBV28 and TRBJ2-7; D may be TRBD1 or TRBD2 (6 bases each). The CDR3 is 13 residues long. The V gene's germline CDR1 is MDHEN and CDR2 SYDVKM. V lost 7 bases and J 4 bases, leaving 14 bases between the germline ends.